The 5 T cell receptor beta chains in this list originate from one sample, sequenced in a study of early T cells in non-severe SARS-CoV-2 infection (dated by TCRdb to about 2021). Preparation of the library involved 5' RACE. Sequencing was carried out with a NextSeq 500. TCRdb applied fastp at Q25 and MiXCR to the public reads, then kept only in-frame beta chains. Every distinct CDR3 protein forms one entry, paired with its most common genes and DNA. The sample yields tens of thousands of distinct CDR3 sequences; around 4.5% were counted once. The ten biggest clones cover about a tenth of the sample. Sample: whole blood. The receptors originated from an adult who was a healthcare worker with PCR-confirmed SARS-CoV-2 infection or an uninfected control (not recorded which).

At least ten counts were recorded for this clonotype. The V gene is TRBV5-6, the J gene TRBJ1-1, with D possibly TRBD1 on 5 matching bases. From germline, CDR1 is SGHDT and CDR2 YYEEEE. This CDR3 contains 14 residues. V shed 0 bases and J shed 7 bases, with 13 bases lying between them. The CDR3 reads CASSLAGAGSEAFF. The CDR3 DNA is TGTGCCAGCAGCTTGGCTGGGGCCGGGAGTGAAGCTTTCTTT.

This clonotype occurred many times. J is TRBJ2-5 and V is TRBV19; a weak D match, TRBD2 (6 bases). V was shortened by 1 base and J by 5 bases, with 11 bases between the two germline ends. Germline V lookup: CDR1 LNHDA, CDR2 SQIVND (reference sequence). CDR3 length equals 14 residues. DNA of the CDR3: TGTGCCAGTAGTATAGTCGGGGGAGGCGAGACCCAGTACTTC. This gives the protein CASSIVGGGETQYF.

This clonotype occurred many times. CDR3 loop: CASSPPLGLNYGYTF. The CDR3 bases are TGTGCCAGCAGCCCCCCGCTGGGCCTTAACTATGGCTACACCTTC. The J gene is TRBJ1-2, the V gene TRBV7-3, with D unclear. V shed 5 bases and J shed 1 base, with 14 bases lying between them. This CDR3 has 15 amino acids. Germline V gives CDR1 SGHTA, CDR2 FQGTGA.

Many counts were recorded for this clonotype. The chain links TRBV27 to TRBJ2-1; D could derive from TRBD1 or TRBD2 (5 bases each). From germline, CDR1 is MNHEY and CDR2 SMNVEV (reference sequence). CDR3 length: 14 amino acids. The V end was cut by 5 bases, the J end by 6 bases, with 14 bases between. The CDR3 coding sequence is TGTGCCAGCAGTCTGACAGTCCGGGGCAATGAGCAGTTCTTC. Translated: CASSLTVRGNEQFF.

The chain couples TRBV18 to TRBJ2-2, with TRBD1 identical over 10 bases. V was clipped by 4 bases and J by 3 bases; unmatched bases: 2. The CDR3 consists of 15 residues. CDR1 and CDR2 (germline): KGHSH, LQKENI. The chain's CDR3 is CASSRGQGDTGELFF. The CDR3 region has the DNA TGTGCCAGCTCACGAGGACAGGGGGACACCGGGGAGCTGTTTTTT.